These 11 T cell receptor beta chains originate from one sample sequenced in a study of glioma-infiltrating T cells. TCR alpha and beta CDR3 regions were amplified from RNA using iRepertoire nested multiplex PCR. TCRdb used MiXCR to reprocess the multiplex PCR reads, holding one entry per CDR3 protein. The table shows over 3,500 distinct CDR3 sequences, with 92% occurring only once. Sequences were obtained from glioma tissue, nonneoplastic brain tissue, or PBMCs (not recorded which). The receptors here all came from a human donor with low-grade glioma or glioblastoma, undergoing nonglioma brain surgery, or in good health (not recorded which).

On this clonotype: With the library built for alpha chains, this beta chain is off target and its frequency is not meaningful. V is TRBV27 and J is TRBJ2-1; weak D call: TRBD2 (6 bases). Trimming pared 5 bases from V and 1 base from J, leaving 15 bases between. Germline V gene data show CDR1 as MNHEY and CDR2 as SMNVEV (reference sequence). This CDR3 has 16 residues. The CDR3 sequence: CASSPTRRGSYNEQFF. CDR3 nucleotide sequence: TGTGCCAGCAGTCCGACCAGGAGGGGTTCCTACAATGAGCAGTTCTTC.

With regard to this clonotype: Relative to the germline gene, one junction end is altered; a read error may explain this. This beta chain lies outside the target of a library built for alpha chains; its clone size means little. The chain is built from TRBV6-5 and TRBJ2-3; a possible D gene is TRBD1 (6 bases). The CDR3 is 14 amino acids. Per the germline V gene, CDR1 is MNHEY and CDR2 is SVGAGI. CDR3 coding DNA: TGTGCCGGCAGTTACCGGACAGACACAGATACGCAGTATTTT. Protein: CAGSYRTDTDTQYF.

Details on this clonotype: This beta chain was picked up by a library intended for alpha chains and is off target, so its count carries little meaning. The chain combines TRBV6-1 with TRBJ2-7; D might be TRBD1 or TRBD2, each matching 5 bases. Germline lookup yields CDR1 MNHNS and CDR2 SASEGT. The CDR3 extends over 16 amino acids. Trimming took off 6 bases at V and 3 bases at J, with 21 bases between the two ends. The CDR3 protein is CASRLPNYLGDYEQYF. CDR3 nucleotide sequence: TGTGCCAGCAGACTCCCAAACTACCTGGGGGACTACGAGCAGTACTTC.

In the case of this clonotype: A read error may produce the germline difference seen at one junction end. This beta chain turned up in a library designed for alpha chains; as an off-target read, its abundance says little. This chain connects TRBV6-9 to TRBJ2-7, with D tentatively TRBD2 (5 bases). Germline V CDR1 and CDR2: MNHGY, SVAAGI. This CDR3 has 14 amino acids. The CDR3: CASSYGYSAYEQYF. The CDR3, as DNA: TGTGCCAGCAGTTACGGGTATAGCGCCTATGAGCAGTACTTC.

Concerning this clonotype itself: This beta chain was picked up by a library intended for alpha chains and is off target, so its count carries little meaning. The chain carries TRBV2 and TRBJ1-3, with unresolved D. This CDR3 contains 16 residues. V lost 3 bases to trimming and J lost 3 bases, with 15 bases between them. Germline V gives CDR1 SNHLY, CDR2 FYNNEI. DNA of the CDR3: TGTGCCAGCAGTGATCAGCTCCCCCGGGTTGGAAACACCATATATTTT. The encoded protein is CASSDQLPRVGNTIYF.

Regarding this clonotype: Mismatch with germline at one junction end may stem from a read error. This beta chain represents an off-target read in a library built for alpha chains; its size is of limited meaning. The chain joins TRBV20-1 to TRBJ2-1; TRBD2 agrees at 10 bases. CDR1 is DFQATT, CDR2 SNEGSKA, per germline (reference sequence). The CDR3 totals 16 residues. The CDR3: CSARDPLAGVLNEQLF. The DNA of the CDR3 is TGCAGTGCTAGAGATCCCCTAGCGGGAGTGTTAAATGAGCAGTTATTC.

Worth noting for this clonotype: Found in a library prepared for alpha chains, this beta chain is an off-target read, and its abundance has little meaning. The CDR3 spells CASSEPDRGGTDTQYF. The CDR3 DNA reads TGTGCCAGCAGTGAGCCGGACAGGGGAGGCACAGATACGCAGTATTTT. The rearrangement links TRBV6-1 to TRBJ2-3, with 9 bases lining up with TRBD1. Losses at the gene ends were 3 bases for V and 1 base for J; bases not matched to a gene: 5. The CDR3 is 16 amino acids. Looked up from germline, CDR1 is MNHNS and CDR2 is SASEGT.

Of note for this clonotype: This beta chain is an off-target read within a library intended for alpha chains, so its frequency means little. CDR3 protein: CATSRGEKGLYGYTF. DNA for the CDR3: TGTGCCACCAGCAGAGGGGAGAAGGGCCTCTATGGCTACACCTTC. The V gene is TRBV15, the J gene TRBJ1-2; D gene unclear. V shed 1 base and J shed 4 bases, with 13 bases lying between them. The CDR3 sequence is 15 residues long. Germline CDR1 is LNHNV and CDR2 is YYDKDF (reference sequence).

On this clonotype: For a library built for alpha chains, this beta chain is a stray read; little rests on its size. This sequence joins TRBV20-1 and TRBJ1-5; 8 bases are shared with TRBD1. The CDR3 is 14 residues long. The germline V gene has CDR1 DFQATT and CDR2 SNEGSKA (reference sequence). The V gene end was trimmed by 3 bases and the J gene end by 4 bases; junction bases not matched to a gene: 5. The CDR3 bases are TGCAGTGCTAGCCGGGACAGGCTAAATCAGCCCCAGCATTTT. It yields the protein CSASRDRLNQPQHF.

To note about this clonotype: The library was prepared for alpha chains; this beta chain is a stray read, so its frequency means little. The J gene is TRBJ2-3, the V gene TRBV27; possibly TRBD2 for D (6 bases). The germline V gene encodes CDR1 MNHEY and CDR2 SMNVEV (reference sequence). The CDR3 has 15 amino acids. With 3 bases removed from V and 0 bases from J, the gap between germline ends came to 10 bases. CDR3 sequence: CASSFRRASTDTQYF. Written as DNA, the CDR3 is TGTGCCAGCAGTTTTCGGAGGGCCAGCACAGATACGCAGTATTTT.

Turning to this clonotype: This beta chain is a stray read from a library made for alpha chains; its abundance is not meaningful. The chain joins TRBV7-2 to TRBJ1-1; D ambiguous. V was clipped by 5 bases and J by 1 base, with 11 bases between them. Germline V gene data show CDR1 as SGHTA and CDR2 as FQGNSA. This CDR3 contains 14 residues. CDR3 protein: CASSPRGGNTEAFF. The CDR3 nucleotides are TGTGCCAGCAGCCCACGGGGAGGGAACACTGAAGCTTTCTTT.